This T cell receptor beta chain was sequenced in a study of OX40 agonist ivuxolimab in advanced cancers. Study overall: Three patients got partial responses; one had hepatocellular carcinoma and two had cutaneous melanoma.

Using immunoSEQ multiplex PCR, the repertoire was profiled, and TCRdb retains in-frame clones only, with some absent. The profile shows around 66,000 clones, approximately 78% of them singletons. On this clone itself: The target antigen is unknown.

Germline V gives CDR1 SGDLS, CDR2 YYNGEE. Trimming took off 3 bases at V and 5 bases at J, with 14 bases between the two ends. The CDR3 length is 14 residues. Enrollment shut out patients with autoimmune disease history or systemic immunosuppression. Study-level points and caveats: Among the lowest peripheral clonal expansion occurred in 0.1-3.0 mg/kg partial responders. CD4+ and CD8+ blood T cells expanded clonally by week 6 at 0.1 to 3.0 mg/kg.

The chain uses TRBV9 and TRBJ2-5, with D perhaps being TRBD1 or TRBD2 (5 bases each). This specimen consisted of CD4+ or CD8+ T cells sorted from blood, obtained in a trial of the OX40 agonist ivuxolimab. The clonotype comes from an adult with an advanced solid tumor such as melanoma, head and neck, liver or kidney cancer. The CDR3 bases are TGTGCCAGCAGCGGGGGGACGTCTGAGGAGACCCAGTACTTC. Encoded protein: CASSGGTSEETQYF. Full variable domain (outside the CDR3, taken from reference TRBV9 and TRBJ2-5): DSGVTQTPKHLITATGQRVTLRCSPRSGDLSVYWYQQSLDQGLQFLIQYYNGEERAKGNILERFSAQQFPDLHSELNLSSLELGDSALYFCASSGGTSEETQYFGPGTRLLVL.